A single sample gave rise to the 21 T cell receptor beta chains below, sequenced in a study of Ad26.COV2.S vaccination and SARS-CoV-2 variants (dated by TCRdb to about 2021). Libraries were prepared through the immunoSEQ multiplex PCR assay. TCRdb took this table from immuneACCESS and kept in-frame rearrangements with V and J called. Such tables lack part of the clones; where checked against another copy, unresolved V genes explain under half of the gap, and the rest is unexplained. The sample contains about 460,000 clones, roughly nine tenths of them found a single time. Around 1.8% of the sample is held by the ten biggest clonotypes. The sample's treatment or condition label, in plain terms: some 19 received Ad26.COV2.S at low or high dose, single or two shots; five or six received placebo; per-sample allocation not given. For vaccine and placebo recipients, the sequenced repertoires came from samples collected on day 63 after the first injection.

The specimen was peripheral blood, collected in a trial of Ad26.COV2.S vaccine versus placebo. All receptors derive from a person between 18 and 60 years old who received the Ad26.COV2.S COVID-19 vaccine or a placebo.

The rearrangement joins TRBV6-5 to TRBJ1-2; a possible D gene is TRBD1 (6 bases). Between the trimmed V and J ends, which lost 2 bases and 3 bases, there was a span of 7 bases. Germline V CDR1 and CDR2: MNHEY, SVGAGI. The CDR3 is 13 residues long. CDR3 coding DNA: TGTGCCAGCAGTTACGAGGGGGACTATGGCTACACCTTC. It yields the protein CASSYEGDYGYTF.

V gene TRBV10-3 combines with J gene TRBJ1-4; 7 positions agree with TRBD1. With 0 bases clipped from V and 4 bases from J, the junction kept 2 bases outside the gene matches. Germline V gene lookup returns CDR1 ENHRY and CDR2 SYGVKD. This CDR3 has 15 amino acids. CDR3: CAISESTGDNEKLFF. For the CDR3, the DNA is TGTGCCATCAGTGAGTCAACAGGGGATAATGAAAAACTGTTTTTT.

V usage is TRBV3-1 (or the pseudogene TRBV3-2) and J usage is TRBJ1-5; maybe TRBD1 (6 bases). CDR3 length: 15 amino acids. CDR1 LGHDT and CDR2 YNNKEL come from the germline V gene (reference sequence). The germline V and J ends were trimmed by 4 bases and 3 bases, with 13 bases remaining between them. The CDR3 protein is CASSPRPGDNQPQHF. In DNA, the CDR3 is TGTGCCAGCAGCCCCAGACCAGGGGACAATCAGCCCCAGCATTTT.

This clone came up a few times. This chain uses TRBV2 with TRBJ2-1, with D possibly matching TRBD2 (6 bases). The germline V and J ends were trimmed by 7 bases and 1 base, with 8 bases remaining between them. The germline gives CDR1 SNHLY, CDR2 FYNNEI. The CDR3 covers 13 residues. CDR3 DNA sequence: TGTGCCAGCACACTAGCTTCCTACAATGAGCAGTTCTTC. This encodes CASTLASYNEQFF.

This clone appeared once. The chain joins TRBV2 to TRBJ2-5; no definite D call. V shed 5 bases and J shed 5 bases, with 12 bases lying between them. CDR3 size: 13 residues. Germline V gene data show CDR1 as SNHLY and CDR2 as FYNNEI. In DNA, the CDR3 is TGTGCCAGCAGTATCGGACCTCAGGAGACCCAGTACTTC. Its translation is CASSIGPQETQYF.

CDR3 DNA: TGTGCCAGCTCGACAGGGACCTATGGCTACACCTTC. Its protein is CASSTGTYGYTF. The J gene is TRBJ1-2, the V gene TRBV2; 7 nucleotides match TRBD1. Germline CDR1 and CDR2: SNHLY and FYNNEI. J was trimmed by 4 bases and V by 8 bases; bases with no gene match: 4. This CDR3 has 12 residues.

The chain joins TRBV2 to TRBJ1-5; D is undetermined. The CDR3 is 14 residues long. Germline CDR1 SNHLY, CDR2 FYNNEI. The V and J ends lost 4 bases and 3 bases respectively, with 10 bases between them. CDR3 residues: CASSGRATNQPQHF. CDR3 bases: TGTGCCAGCAGTGGGAGGGCCACCAATCAGCCCCAGCATTTT.

Concerning this clone itself: Given a much more abundant clone one base away, this may be a read error. The genes are TRBV6-1 and TRBJ2-3; possibly TRBD2 for D (5 bases). This CDR3 spans 14 amino acids. Trimming took 5 bases from V and 0 from J, leaving 9 bases between them. Germline V CDR1 and CDR2: MNHNS, SASEGT. The CDR3 loop is CASSLGGSTDTQYF. DNA of the CDR3: TGTGCCAGCAGTTTAGGCGGGAGCACAGATACGCAGTATTTT.

This clone was detected once. The chain has TRBV3-1 (or the pseudogene TRBV3-2) and TRBJ2-7; 11 bases fit TRBD2. The CDR3 totals 15 residues. V was clipped by 4 bases and J by 4 bases; unmatched bases: 6. Germline V CDR1 and CDR2: LGHDT, YNNKEL (reference sequence). The CDR3 DNA sequence: TGTGCCAGCAGCCTTGGACTAGCGGGTGCTTACGAGCAGTACTTC. Protein sequence: CASSLGLAGAYEQYF.

The V gene is TRBV5-1, the J gene TRBJ2-6, with TRBD2 matching 7 bases. The CDR3 runs 15 residues. Germline-derived CDR1 and CDR2 are SGHRS and YFSETQ. V was clipped by 6 bases and J by 0 bases; unmatched bases: 3. CDR3: CASMAGASGANVLTF. The DNA for the CDR3 is TGCGCCAGCATGGCGGGAGCCTCTGGGGCCAACGTCCTGACTTTC. Variable domain in full (rest from reference TRBV5-1 and TRBJ2-6): KAGVTQTPRYLIKTRGQQVTLSCSPISGHRSVSWYQQTPGQGLQFLFEYFSETQRNKGNFPGRFSGRQFSNSRSEMNVSTLELGDSALYLCASMAGASGANVLTFGAGSRLTVL.

The table lists this clone with a few counts. The CDR3 loop is CASSSTRTGLISYEQYF. The DNA of the CDR3 is TGTGCCAGCAGCTCTACACGGACAGGGCTCATCTCCTACGAGCAGTACTTC. The chain has TRBV7-9 and TRBJ2-7; 8 nucleotides agree with TRBD1. V shed 4 bases, J shed 0 bases, and the junction held 11 bases outside the gene matches. CDR3 length equals 17 residues. Germline V gives CDR1 SEHNR, CDR2 FQNEAQ (reference sequence). Combining the CDR3 with reference TRBV7-9 and TRBJ2-7 gives the whole variable domain DTGVSQNPRHKITKRGQNVTFRCDPISEHNRLYWYRQTLGQGPEFLTYFQNEAQLEKSRLLSDRFSAERPKGSFSTLEIQRTEQGDSAMYLCASSSTRTGLISYEQYFGPGTRLTVT.

The rearrangement joins TRBV5-1 to TRBJ2-5, with D uncertain. Germline V gene sequence: CDR1 SGHRS, CDR2 YFSETQ. V was pared by 1 base and J by 0 bases, with 10 bases between. This CDR3 region has 15 residues. CDR3: CASSLKAQYQETQYF. CDR3 DNA: TGCGCCAGCAGCTTGAAGGCACAGTACCAAGAGACCCAGTACTTC.

This clone was recorded only once. The chain uses TRBV18 and TRBJ1-4; D gene uncertain. The CDR3 runs to 14 residues. Germline CDR1 and CDR2: KGHSH and LQKENI. The V and J ends lost 3 bases and 5 bases respectively, with 10 bases between them. CDR3 DNA: TGTGCCAGCTCACCTCCGCGGCCAAATGAAAAACTGTTTTTT. It codes for CASSPPRPNEKLFF.

The rearrangement joins TRBV7-3 to TRBJ2-1; no clear D. The V gene's germline CDR1 is SGHTA and CDR2 FQGTGA. The germline V and J ends were trimmed by 5 bases and 0 bases, with 8 bases remaining between them. The CDR3 runs 14 residues. The CDR3 nucleotides are TGTGCCAGCAGCCCCCGAGGCTCCTACAATGAGCAGTTCTTC. Translating gives CASSPRGSYNEQFF.

This chain connects TRBV7-2 to TRBJ1-2; no firm D call. CDR3 length: 14 residues. V shed 7 bases and J shed 6 bases, with 18 bases lying between them. The germline V gene encodes CDR1 SGHTA and CDR2 FQGNSA. CDR3 nucleotide sequence: TGTGCCAGCACCTACACACCCCCTTCTGATGGCTACACCTTC. It translates to CASTYTPPSDGYTF.

A word on this clone: The sample holds other DNA sequences that translate to the same CDR3. This chain joins TRBV27 and TRBJ2-7, with D perhaps being TRBD1 or TRBD2 (5 bases each). Per germline, CDR1 MNHEY and CDR2 SMNVEV (reference sequence). The germline V and J ends were trimmed by 2 bases and 4 bases, with 9 bases remaining between them. This CDR3 contains 13 residues. CDR3 in amino acids: CASSLGTSYEQYF. CDR3 DNA: TGTGCCAGCAGTTTAGGGACCAGTTACGAGCAGTACTTC.

This clone was found once. This chain joins TRBV24-1 and TRBJ2-1; 10 bases align to TRBD2. Trimming removed 5 bases from V and 0 bases from J; junction bases left unmatched: 3. Germline-derived CDR1 and CDR2 are KGHDR and SFDVKD. The CDR3 totals 16 residues. For the CDR3, the DNA is TGTGCCACCAGTGGGACTAGCGGAGACTCCTACAATGAGCAGTTCTTC. Amino acids: CATSGTSGDSYNEQFF.

The chain is built from TRBV4-1 and TRBJ1-2; the D gene is possibly TRBD1 (5 bases). The CDR3 extends over 14 amino acids. Germline V gene lookup returns CDR1 MGHRA and CDR2 YSYEKL. V was trimmed by 4 bases and J by 8 bases, leaving 17 bases between them. The CDR3 nucleotides read TGCGCCAGCAGCCTACCCGATCAGGGTGGGGGCTACACCTTC. This translates into CASSLPDQGGGYTF.

The CDR3 nucleotides read TGTGCCAGCAGCTCCCTATCGGGGGGTCCGGAGACCCAGTACTTC. Residues: CASSSLSGGPETQYF. The V and J genes are TRBV5-4 and TRBJ2-5, with TRBD2 matching 7 bases. Trimming at V came to 3 bases and at J to 5 bases, leaving 10 bases not matched to a gene. The germline V gene encodes CDR1 SGHNT and CDR2 YYREEE (reference sequence). The CDR3 covers 15 residues.

The J gene is TRBJ1-5, the V gene TRBV10-1, with D unclear. V was clipped by 6 bases and J by 6 bases, with 9 bases between them. This CDR3 is 12 amino acids long. Germline CDR1 reads WNHNN; CDR2 reads SYGVQD (reference sequence). As DNA, the CDR3 is TGCGCCAGCAGGAGAGGGATTCAGCCCCAGCATTTT. It yields the protein CASRRGIQPQHF.

The chain joins TRBV4-3 to TRBJ1-2; D is undetermined. The CDR3 covers 16 residues. V dropped 1 base and J dropped 0 bases, with 12 bases sitting between them. Germline assignment: CDR1 LGHNA and CDR2 YSLEER. This CDR3 reads CASSQGGGRANYGYTF. The CDR3 bases are TGCGCCAGCAGCCAAGGCGGAGGCAGAGCTAACTATGGCTACACCTTC.